The 27 T cell receptor beta chains in this list originate from one sample, sequenced in a study of T cells in Graves' hyperthyroidism and ophthalmopathy. Using RNA transcripts as the source, TCR beta CDR3 regions were amplified. The study used the HTBI primer set for a first-round RT-PCR of the TCR CDR3. TCRdb re-derived calls from the multiplex PCR reads in MiXCR, one entry per CDR3 protein. There are about 400,000 distinct CDR3 sequences in the sample; approximately 14% occur only once, and 12% to 15% lies in the top ten. The material sequenced was blood. The receptors here all came from a woman between 18 and 29 years old with Graves' hyperthyroidism.

This clonotype was found many times. The V and J genes are TRBV7-8 and TRBJ2-7, with no clear D. Germline V gives CDR1 SGHVS, CDR2 FQNEAQ. The CDR3 consists of 13 residues. The V end was cut by 6 bases, the J end by 1 base, with 10 bases between. The CDR3 here is CASRRGESYEQYF. CDR3 coding DNA: TGTGCCAGCAGACGCGGTGAATCCTACGAGCAGTACTTC.

The genes are TRBV10-2 and TRBJ2-3; D call uncertain. V was shortened by 1 base and J by 3 bases, with 2 bases between the two germline ends. CDR3 length: 12 amino acids. Germline assignment: CDR1 WSHSY and CDR2 SAAADI. The CDR3 here is CASSEWTDTQYF. DNA of the CDR3: TGCGCCAGCAGTGAGTGGACAGATACGCAGTATTTT.

The chain recombines TRBV6-4 with TRBJ1-6; D not resolved. This CDR3 has 13 amino acids. The germline V gene encodes CDR1 MRHNA and CDR2 SNTAGT. V was cut by 4 bases and J by 6 bases, with 7 bases left in between. Here the CDR3 DNA reads TGTGCCAGCAGTGTGGCAGTTAATTCACCCCTCCACTTT. Translation: CASSVAVNSPLHF.

This clonotype showed up just a few times. The chain combines TRBV3-1 with TRBJ2-2; D is possibly TRBD1 (5 bases). V shed 0 bases and J shed 0 bases, with 14 bases lying between them. The CDR3 runs to 18 residues. Germline V gene data show CDR1 as LGHDT and CDR2 as YNNKEL (reference sequence). The CDR3 protein is CASSQDLQVKTNTGELFF. In DNA, the CDR3 is TGTGCCAGCAGCCAAGATTTACAGGTCAAGACGAACACCGGGGAGCTGTTTTTT.

A few counts support this clonotype. The CDR3 sequence is CASSYPVQRTGELFF. The CDR3 nucleotides are TGTGCCAGCAGTTACCCAGTACAGAGGACCGGGGAGCTGTTTTTT. This chain joins TRBV6-2 or TRBV6-3 and TRBJ2-2; no firm D call. Trimming cost V 2 bases and J 5 bases, with 12 bases left between them. This CDR3 spans 15 amino acids. The germline gives CDR1 MNHEY, CDR2 SVGEGT.

As concerns this clonotype: Compared with germline, one end of the junction differs, possibly owing to a read error. The chain carries TRBV20-1 and TRBJ2-1; D may be TRBD1 (7 bases). Per germline, CDR1 DFQATT and CDR2 SNEGSKA (reference sequence). The CDR3 is 12 residues long. The CDR3 bases are TGCAGTGCTGGAGGAGGAGGGACAGAGCCGTTCTTC. Its translation: CSAGGGGTEPFF.

There are many counts of this clonotype. The chain recombines TRBV20-1 with TRBJ2-1; TRBD1 might be the D (5 bases). V was trimmed by 1 base and J by 5 bases, leaving 12 bases between them. CDR1 is DFQATT and CDR2 is SNEGSKA in the germline V gene (reference sequence). CDR3 size: 14 residues. The CDR3 here is CSARGQGGNNEQFF. The CDR3, as DNA: TGCAGTGCTAGAGGGCAGGGCGGAAACAATGAGCAGTTCTTC.

At least ten counts were recorded for this clonotype. The V call is TRBV3-1, the J call TRBJ1-1, with D unclear. Trimming took 3 bases from V and 5 from J, leaving 7 bases between them. This CDR3 spans 12 amino acids. Looked up from germline, CDR1 is LGHDT and CDR2 is YNNKEL (reference sequence). The CDR3 loop reads CASSQTRTEAFF. CDR3 nucleotide sequence: TGTGCCAGCAGCCAGACAAGGACTGAAGCTTTCTTT.

This clonotype was recorded many times. V and J are TRBV7-8 and TRBJ2-2; D might be TRBD1 or TRBD2, each matching 5 bases. CDR3 length: 15 amino acids. Germline V gene data show CDR1 as SGHVS and CDR2 as FQNEAQ. The germline V and J ends were trimmed by 5 bases and 7 bases, with 17 bases remaining between them. In DNA form, the CDR3 reads TGTGCCAGCAGCCCGGGACGGACCCTCGGCGGGGAGCTGTTTTTT. Its protein is CASSPGRTLGGELFF.

This clonotype was counted ten times or more. The chain uses TRBV6-2 or TRBV6-3 and TRBJ1-5; D is ambiguous. Germline-derived CDR1 and CDR2 are MNHEY and SVGEGT. There are 13 residues in the CDR3. Trimming took 6 bases from V and 4 from J, leaving 10 bases between them. CDR3 bases: TGTGCCAGCAGGTTGGGCAGAAATCAGCCCCAGCATTTT. Translation gives CASRLGRNQPQHF.

This clonotype was seen a few times. This rearrangement joins TRBV20-1 to TRBJ1-2; no reliable D call. There are 13 residues in the CDR3. Trimming stripped 5 bases from V and 7 bases from J, with 17 bases between. Germline-derived CDR1 and CDR2 are DFQATT and SNEGSKA (reference sequence). The CDR3 region has the DNA TGCAGTGCTGACCCCCGGGAAGGACGTGGCTACACCTTC. It encodes CSADPREGRGYTF.

The chain is built from TRBV24-1 and TRBJ2-1; TRBD2 matches 13 bases. From germline, CDR1 is KGHDR and CDR2 SFDVKD. J gave up 9 bases and V 5 bases, and 9 bases lay outside the gene matches. The CDR3 is 16 residues long. Written as DNA, the CDR3 is TGTGCCACCAGTGCCGCTACTAGCGGGGGGGCTACTGAGCAGTTCTTC. Encoded protein: CATSAATSGGATEQFF.

The table lists this clonotype with many counts. The chain recombines TRBV7-2 with TRBJ2-5; the match to TRBD2 covers 10 bases. J gave up 5 bases and V 5 bases, and 8 bases lay outside the gene matches. CDR1 is SGHTA, CDR2 FQGNSA, per germline. CDR3 length equals 15 residues. The CDR3 DNA reads TGTGCCAGCAGCCCAGCGAGCGGGGGGGCTGAGACCCAGTACTTC. Its protein is CASSPASGGAETQYF.

The J gene is TRBJ2-1, the V gene TRBV9; D is undetermined. V was pared by 0 bases and J by 9 bases, with 7 bases between. CDR3 size: 12 residues. Germline V gives CDR1 SGDLS, CDR2 YYNGEE. DNA of the CDR3: TGTGCCAGCAGCGTAGTGACAAGTGAGCAGTTCTTC. Encoded protein: CASSVVTSEQFF.

Only a few counts were recorded for this clonotype. The chain joins TRBV19 to TRBJ1-5, with TRBD1 matching 8 bases. The trim removed 7 bases at V and 4 bases at J, leaving 15 bases unmatched. The CDR3 sequence is 17 residues long. CDR1 and CDR2 from the germline V gene are LNHDA and SQIVND (reference sequence). The CDR3 DNA reads TGTGCCAGTATTCAAACCACCGGGACAGGCCATAATCAGCCCCAGCATTTT. Its translation: CASIQTTGTGHNQPQHF.

This clonotype was seen many times. The chain links TRBV10-3 to TRBJ2-7; no clear D. With 10 bases removed from V and 0 bases from J, the gap between germline ends came to 16 bases. Germline V lookup: CDR1 ENHRY, CDR2 SYGVKD. CDR3 size: 14 residues. CDR3 nucleotide sequence: TGTGCCACTTCGCGGACGGATAGCTCCTACGAGCAGTACTTC. It is translated as CATSRTDSSYEQYF.

This clonotype came up many times. The chain carries TRBV24-1 and TRBJ2-7, with D perhaps TRBD1 or TRBD2 (5 bases each). The CDR3 length is 14 residues. Trimming left V 3 bases short and J 0 bases short, with 8 bases between. Germline CDR1 reads KGHDR; CDR2 reads SFDVKD. In DNA form, the CDR3 reads TGTGCCACCAGTGATGGGGGACCCTCCTACGAGCAGTACTTC. It is translated as CATSDGGPSYEQYF.

This clonotype was recorded many times. The gene calls are TRBV7-2 and TRBJ1-2, with TRBD1 as a possible D gene (6 bases). Germline-derived CDR1 and CDR2 are SGHTA and FQGNSA. Between the trimmed V and J ends, which lost 0 bases and 7 bases, there was a span of 15 bases. CDR3 size: 15 residues. Here the CDR3 reads CASSLALQGMGGYTF. CDR3 nucleotides: TGTGCCAGCAGCTTAGCCTTACAGGGTATGGGTGGCTACACCTTC.

There are many counts of this clonotype. The chain combines TRBV7-9 with TRBJ2-3, with D uncertain. Germline loops: CDR1 SEHNR, CDR2 FQNEAQ (reference sequence). The CDR3 sequence is 13 residues long. V dropped 3 bases and J dropped 5 bases, with 9 bases sitting between them. CDR3 loop: CASSFEALDTQYF. CDR3 nucleotide sequence: TGTGCCAGCAGCTTTGAAGCTTTAGATACGCAGTATTTT.

This clonotype was seen ten or more times. The chain's CDR3 is CASTLTGASEKLFF. CDR3 nucleotide sequence: TGTGCCAGCACCTTGACAGGGGCGAGTGAAAAACTGTTTTTT. J is TRBJ1-4 and V is TRBV6-1; 8 positions match TRBD1. The CDR3 totals 14 residues. The junction had 8 bases not matched to a gene; V was cut back by 7 bases and J by 7 bases. CDR1 and CDR2 from the germline V gene are MNHNS and SASEGT.

This clonotype was counted at least ten times. J is TRBJ2-3 and V is TRBV10-2; 10 bases match TRBD2. The V gene end was trimmed by 3 bases and the J gene end by 7 bases; junction bases not matched to a gene: 10. CDR1 is WSHSY, CDR2 SAAADI, per germline. This CDR3 contains 16 residues. This CDR3 reads CASSDTVAGGRNTQYF. DNA of the CDR3: TGCGCCAGCAGTGACACGGTAGCGGGAGGACGAAATACGCAGTATTTT.

This clonotype was seen ten or more times. The chain links TRBV28 to TRBJ1-4, with 10 positions matching TRBD1. Losses at the gene ends were 6 bases for V and 8 bases for J; bases not matched to a gene: 6. The CDR3 is 14 residues long. CDR1 and CDR2 (germline): MDHEN, SYDVKM. For the CDR3, the DNA is TGTGCCAGCAGCAAGACAGGGGGCAGCGAAAAACTGTTTTTT. Its translation: CASSKTGGSEKLFF.

At least ten counts were recorded for this clonotype. V gene TRBV24-1 combines with J gene TRBJ2-5; 15 bases map to TRBD2. The CDR3 has 17 residues. Germline trimming cut 2 bases from V and 4 bases from J; bases unmatched to any gene: 4. Germline assignment: CDR1 KGHDR and CDR2 SFDVKD. Here the CDR3 DNA reads TGTGCCACCAGTGATTGCCCGGGACTAGCGGGGGGAGAGACCCAGTACTTC. Translating it yields CATSDCPGLAGGETQYF.

The rearrangement links TRBV29-1 to TRBJ2-7, with D perhaps matching TRBD2 (5 bases). Germline values: CDR1 SQVTM, CDR2 ANQGSEA. CDR3 size: 13 residues. Trimming stripped 3 bases from V and 1 base from J, with 10 bases between. This CDR3 reads CSVETRDSYEQYF. The CDR3 region has the DNA TGCAGCGTTGAGACTCGGGATTCCTACGAGCAGTACTTC.

At least ten counts were recorded for this clonotype. The CDR3: CASSDRRGRSNQPQHF. The CDR3 DNA reads TGTGCCAGCAGTGACCGCAGGGGAAGGAGCAATCAGCCCCAGCATTTT. This chain connects TRBV6-2 or TRBV6-3 to TRBJ1-5, with TRBD1 as a possible D gene (6 bases). CDR1 is MNHEY, CDR2 SVGEGT, per germline. The CDR3 has 16 amino acids. V was trimmed by 5 bases and J by 1 base, leaving 15 bases between them.

This clonotype was observed at least ten times. This chain links TRBV20-1 with TRBJ1-5; D ambiguous. The CDR3 consists of 14 residues. The germline gives CDR1 DFQATT, CDR2 SNEGSKA (reference sequence). V lost 3 bases and J 2 bases, leaving 11 bases between the germline ends. CDR3 protein: CSASPLEGNQPQHF. CDR3 DNA sequence: TGCAGTGCTAGTCCCCTAGAAGGCAATCAGCCCCAGCATTTT.

This clonotype was seen at least ten times. The rearrangement joins TRBV7-9 to TRBJ1-4; D uncertain. Germline assignment: CDR1 SEHNR and CDR2 FQNEAQ (reference sequence). This CDR3 region has 15 residues. V lost 5 bases to trimming and J lost 0 bases, with 10 bases between them. The CDR3, as DNA: TGTGCCAGCAGCCCCCTTATAGCAACTAATGAAAAACTGTTTTTT. Residues: CASSPLIATNEKLFF. The variable domain in full, with the rest retrieved from reference TRBV7-9 and TRBJ1-4, is DTGVSQNPRHKITKRGQNVTFRCDPISEHNRLYWYRQTLGQGPEFLTYFQNEAQLEKSRLLSDRFSAERPKGSFSTLEIQRTEQGDSAMYLCASSPLIATNEKLFFGSGTQLSVL.